This TCR beta chain was observed in a study of blood T cells in healthy people across ages. The CDR3 is made up of 13 amino acids. Germline loops: CDR1 SGHTA, CDR2 FQGNSA. The ends were cut back, 1 base at V and 4 bases at J, with 7 bases in the middle. Primers used in a second PCR of about 7 to 12 cycles were a sample-barcoded 5' primer and a J-beta primer mix. CDR3-containing paired-end reads numbering at least 2.5 million came from each sample. TCRdb re-called the 5' RACE reads through MiXCR, storing one row per CDR3 protein. The sample contains 1.5 million to 2 million distinct CDR3 sequences, 28% of which appear only once. This clonotype was counted many times.

The sample consisted of blood. The TCR comes from a woman in her 30s in good health. V gene TRBV7-2 combines with J gene TRBJ2-5, with D perhaps TRBD1 (6 bases). CDR3 sequence reads: CASSLGRGETQYF. CDR3 sequence (DNA): TGTGCCAGCAGCTTAGGCAGGGGAGAGACCCAGTACTTC.